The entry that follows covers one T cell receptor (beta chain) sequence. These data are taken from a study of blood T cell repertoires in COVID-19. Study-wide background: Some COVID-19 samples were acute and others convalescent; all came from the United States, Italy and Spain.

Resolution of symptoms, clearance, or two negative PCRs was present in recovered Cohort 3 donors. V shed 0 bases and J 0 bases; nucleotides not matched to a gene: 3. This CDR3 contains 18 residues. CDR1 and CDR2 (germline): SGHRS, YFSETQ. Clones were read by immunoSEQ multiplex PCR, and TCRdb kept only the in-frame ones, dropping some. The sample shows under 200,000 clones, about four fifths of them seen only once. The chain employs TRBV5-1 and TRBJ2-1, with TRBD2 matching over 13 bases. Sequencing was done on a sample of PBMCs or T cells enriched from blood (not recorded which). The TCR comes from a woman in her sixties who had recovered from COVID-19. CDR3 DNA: TGCGCCAGCAGCTTGGAGGGACTAGCGGGGCTCTCCTACAATGAGCAGTTCTTC. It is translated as CASSLEGLAGLSYNEQFF.